This T cell receptor beta chain appears in the sequencing data of a study of blood T cell repertoires in COVID-19. For the study at large: PBMCs, B-cell-depleted T cells, or T cells provided the cDNA or gDNA that made up the material.

Clones were read by immunoSEQ multiplex PCR, and TCRdb kept only the in-frame ones, dropping some. This sample carries 250,000 to 350,000 clones, approximately 89% of them seen once, and the ten largest clones take approximately 5%. Adults between roughly 18 and 95 years of age took part from fewer than 30 US areas. Clinical history as reported by participants underpinned cohort assignment. Either two negative PCRs, clearance, or symptom resolution qualified Cohort 3 donors as recovered. Trimming removed 8 bases from V and 2 bases from J, with 16 bases in between. The CDR3 is 15 residues long. The germline CDR1 and CDR2 sequences are MGHDK and SYGVNS.

This receptor was obtained from a woman in her twenties or thirties who had recovered from COVID-19. V is TRBV25-1 and J is TRBJ2-1, with TRBD2 as a possible D gene (7 bases). The sequenced material came from PBMCs or T cells enriched from blood (not recorded which). In DNA, the CDR3 is TGTGCCAGCTCCACGGGGGGCCTTACCTACAATGAGCAGTTCTTC. Translating it yields CASSTGGLTYNEQFF. The full variable domain, in which reference TRBV25-1 and TRBJ2-1 provide the parts outside the CDR3, is EADIYQTPRYLVIGTGKKITLECSQTMGHDKMYWYQQDPGMELHLIHYSYGVNSTEKGDLSSESTVSRIRTEHFPLTLESARPSHTSQYLCASSTGGLTYNEQFFGPGTRLTVL.